Shown below are 27 T cell receptor beta chains from a single sample sequenced in a study of blood T cell repertoires in COVID-19 (dated by TCRdb to 2018 to 2020). The library relied on the immunoSEQ multiplex PCR assay. The immuneACCESS repertoire file appears here via TCRdb, limited to in-frame rearrangements. These files lack a portion of the clones; in checked studies, under half of the deficit traces to unresolved V genes, and the cause of the others is not known. Within this sample are 200,000 to 250,000 clones, with approximately 87% of them counted one time only. 2.5% to 3% of the sample is in the top ten clones. The sample was peripheral blood. The receptors shown here come from a woman aged 70-85 years with active or convalescent COVID-19.

The CDR3 bases are TGCGCCAGCAGCCAATCCCTTGGAGCGGGGGGCTTGGGCACAGATACGCAGTATTTT. Translated: CASSQSLGAGGLGTDTQYF. The chain carries TRBV4-3 and TRBJ2-3, with TRBD2 matching over 9 bases. Per the germline V gene, CDR1 is LGHNA and CDR2 is YSLEER. V was pared by 2 bases and J by 1 base, with 13 bases of the junction left unmatched. This CDR3 is 19 amino acids long.

This clone was found many times. The rearrangement links TRBV7-9 to TRBJ2-7; tentative D call: TRBD1 (5 bases). Germline V gene sequence: CDR1 SEHNR, CDR2 FQNEAQ (reference sequence). CDR3 length: 14 amino acids. Trimming took off 5 bases at V and 2 bases at J, with 13 bases between the two ends. As DNA, the CDR3 is TGTGCCAGCAGCCCGGCAGGACAAGCCTACGAGCAGTACTTC. This sequence encodes CASSPAGQAYEQYF.

The chain joins TRBV5-1 to TRBJ1-1; D remains unclear. Germline V gene sequence: CDR1 SGHRS, CDR2 YFSETQ. Trimming pared 5 bases from V and 1 base from J, leaving 9 bases between. This CDR3 contains 13 residues. The chain's CDR3 is CASRFGKNTEAFF. DNA for the CDR3: TGCGCCAGCAGGTTCGGGAAGAACACTGAAGCTTTCTTT.

The V call is TRBV4-3, the J call TRBJ2-7; the D is unclear. V lost 0 bases to trimming and J lost 3 bases, with 9 bases between them. The CDR3 contains 14 residues. The germline gives CDR1 LGHNA, CDR2 YSLEER. The CDR3 region is CASSQDPASYEQYF. The CDR3, as DNA: TGCGCCAGCAGCCAAGACCCAGCTAGCTACGAGCAGTACTTC.

The V and J genes are TRBV12-3 or TRBV12-4 and TRBJ2-7; 7 bases are a match to TRBD2. CDR3 length: 13 residues. Trimming removed 4 bases from V and 12 bases from J; junction bases left unmatched: 12. The CDR3 DNA sequence: TGTGCCAGCAGTTCCTACCTAGGGGAGGGTCTGTACTTC. Translated: CASSSYLGEGLYF.

The J gene is TRBJ2-7, the V gene TRBV3-1 (or the pseudogene TRBV3-2), with unresolved D. This CDR3 has 15 residues. The germline gives CDR1 LGHDT, CDR2 YNNKEL (reference sequence). With 1 base removed from V and 1 base from J, the gap between germline ends came to 11 bases. The CDR3 loop reads CASSQGSSVSYEQYF. The CDR3 region has the DNA TGTGCCAGCAGCCAAGGTTCATCAGTATCCTACGAGCAGTACTTC.

This chain uses TRBV19 with TRBJ1-4, with 9 bases aligning to TRBD1. Germline values: CDR1 LNHDA, CDR2 SQIVND (reference sequence). J was trimmed by 12 bases and V by 5 bases; bases with no gene match: 10. The CDR3 extends over 14 amino acids. CDR3 sequence reads: CASSPSGTGQELFF. The CDR3 DNA is TGTGCCAGTAGTCCCAGCGGGACAGGGCAGGAACTGTTTTTT.

The chain combines TRBV9 with TRBJ1-6; no reliable D call. This CDR3 has 12 amino acids. The V and J ends lost 4 bases and 9 bases respectively, with 8 bases between them. Germline assignment: CDR1 SGDLS and CDR2 YYNGEE. The CDR3 reads CASSSGGSPLHF. Here the CDR3 DNA reads TGTGCCAGCAGCTCCGGTGGTTCACCCCTCCACTTT.

V gene TRBV27 combines with J gene TRBJ2-7, with 7 positions matching TRBD2. Per the germline V gene, CDR1 is MNHEY and CDR2 is SMNVEV (reference sequence). The CDR3 is 14 residues long. V trimming: 8 bases; J trimming: 5 bases; junction bases outside the gene matches: 12. The CDR3 bases are TGTGCCAGCCGTCCCCACGGGGGGTTCAACGAGCAGTACTTC. Protein product: CASRPHGGFNEQYF.

This clone was counted only a few times. The rearrangement joins TRBV5-6 to TRBJ2-1, with a tentative D call TRBD2 (6 bases). Germline loops: CDR1 SGHDT, CDR2 YYEEEE. The CDR3 consists of 17 residues. V was pared by 0 bases and J by 0 bases, with 13 bases between. CDR3 protein: CASSLVGGAPSYNEQFF. Written as DNA, the CDR3 is TGTGCCAGCAGCTTGGTAGGAGGGGCCCCCTCCTACAATGAGCAGTTCTTC.

The chain carries TRBV5-4 and TRBJ2-7; D remains unclear. This CDR3 region has 16 residues. The V gene's germline CDR1 is SGHNT and CDR2 YYREEE (reference sequence). V was trimmed by 4 bases and J by 7 bases, leaving 24 bases between them. CDR3 coding DNA: TGTGCCAGCAGCAAGATTGTCCGGTCTATTATGGTTGAGCAGTACTTC. Translated: CASSKIVRSIMVEQYF.

The gene calls are TRBV9 and TRBJ2-7, with a weak D call TRBD2 (7 bases). The CDR3 runs to 15 residues. Per germline, CDR1 SGDLS and CDR2 YYNGEE. Trimming stripped 3 bases from V and 6 bases from J, with 19 bases between. CDR3 region: CASSGALGGAGEQYF. DNA for the CDR3: TGTGCCAGCAGCGGGGCCCTTGGGGGGGCAGGCGAGCAGTACTTC. The variable domain in full, completed from reference TRBV9 and TRBJ2-7, reads DSGVTQTPKHLITATGQRVTLRCSPRSGDLSVYWYQQSLDQGLQFLIQYYNGEERAKGNILERFSAQQFPDLHSELNLSSLELGDSALYFCASSGALGGAGEQYFGPGTRLTVT.

The V gene is TRBV7-7, the J gene TRBJ2-2; TRBD2 matches at 7 bases. Trimming removed 5 bases from V and 1 base from J; junction bases left unmatched: 4. This CDR3 has 15 amino acids. Germline V gene sequence: CDR1 SSHAT, CDR2 FNYEAQ (reference sequence). In DNA form, the CDR3 reads TGTGCCAGCAGCCCCAGCGGGAAGAACACCGGGGAGCTGTTTTTT. Translation: CASSPSGKNTGELFF.

CDR3 bases: TGTGCCAGCAGCCCCCCGGGACTAGACTACAATGAGCAGTTCTTC. Protein product: CASSPPGLDYNEQFF. The V and J genes are TRBV11-1 and TRBJ2-1; 8 nucleotides match TRBD2. Germline CDR1 and CDR2: SGHAT and FQDESV (reference sequence). This CDR3 has 15 residues. Unmatched junction bases numbered 6, after V lost 5 bases and J lost 3 bases. Drawing the rest from reference TRBV11-1 and TRBJ2-1, the complete variable domain is EAEVAQSPRYKITEKSQAVAFWCDPISGHATLYWYRQILGQGPELLVQFQDESVVDDSQLPKDRFSAERLKGVDSTLKIQPAELGDSAMYLCASSPPGLDYNEQFFGPGTRLTVL.

The chain carries TRBV10-2 and TRBJ2-3; D unclear. Trimming stripped 6 bases from V and 5 bases from J, with 15 bases between. The CDR3 has 14 amino acids. Germline-derived CDR1 and CDR2 are WSHSY and SAAADI. CDR3: CASRMSASVDTQYF. The CDR3 DNA reads TGCGCCAGCAGAATGAGTGCGAGTGTAGATACGCAGTATTTT.

This clone was picked up a small number of times. The CDR3 nucleotides are TGTGCCAGCAGTCTGACGGTCTCTAGCGGGATCTACGAGCAGTACTTC. It translates to CASSLTVSSGIYEQYF. The rearrangement links TRBV27 to TRBJ2-7; the match to TRBD2 covers 9 bases. The germline V gene has CDR1 MNHEY and CDR2 SMNVEV (reference sequence). The CDR3 has 16 residues. V shed 5 bases, J shed 3 bases, and the junction held 11 bases outside the gene matches.

The V and J genes are TRBV5-1 and TRBJ2-5; 8 bases are a match to TRBD2. Trimming removed 4 bases from V and 1 base from J; junction bases left unmatched: 3. Per the germline V gene, CDR1 is SGHRS and CDR2 is YFSETQ. The CDR3 extends over 14 amino acids. In DNA, the CDR3 is TGCGCCAGCAGCCAGACTAGCGCCCAAGAGACCCAGTACTTC. Its protein product is CASSQTSAQETQYF.

The J gene is TRBJ2-3, the V gene TRBV7-9, with 10 positions matching TRBD2. The CDR3 totals 16 residues. V lost 1 base and J lost 6; bases outside the gene matches: 7. The germline V gene encodes CDR1 SEHNR and CDR2 FQNEAQ (reference sequence). For the CDR3, the DNA is TGTGCCAGCAGCTTAGGGCTAGCGGGAGACTCGGATACGCAGTATTTT. Its protein product is CASSLGLAGDSDTQYF.

The genes are TRBV18 and TRBJ2-5, with 9 bases that match TRBD1. This CDR3 contains 15 residues. Trimming cost V 3 bases and J 2 bases; bases outside gene matches: 4. CDR1 is KGHSH, CDR2 LQKENI, per germline. CDR3 protein: CASSPRQGGQETQYF. CDR3 DNA: TGTGCCAGCTCACCCCGACAGGGGGGACAAGAGACCCAGTACTTC.

The gene calls are TRBV21-1 and TRBJ2-7; TRBD1 was called by the table and not checked on the DNA. TRBV21-1 is deemed a pseudogene. The CDR3 consists of 14 residues. In nucleotides, the CDR3 is TGTGCCAGCACCATACAGGCCGCAATCTACGAGCAGTACTTC. As protein: CASTIQAAIYEQYF.

The chain couples TRBV4-2 to TRBJ1-2, with a possible D match to TRBD1 (6 bases). CDR3 length equals 12 residues. V was trimmed by 1 base and J by 8 bases, leaving 8 bases between them. CDR1 and CDR2 (germline): LGHNA, YNFKEQ. Written as DNA, the CDR3 is TGTGCCAGCAGCCAAGCCAGGGGAGGCTACACCTTC. The encoded protein is CASSQARGGYTF.

The chain carries TRBV29-1 and TRBJ2-7, with TRBD2 as a possible D gene (5 bases). The germline gives CDR1 SQVTM, CDR2 ANQGSEA. The CDR3 sequence is 13 residues long. The V and J ends lost 5 bases and 7 bases respectively, with 18 bases between them. As DNA, the CDR3 is TGCAGCGTTACATCGGGATCCTTGAGGGAGCAGTACTTC. This sequence encodes CSVTSGSLREQYF.

The CDR3: CASGYSGADTQYF. CDR3 DNA sequence: TGTGCTAGTGGCTATAGCGGGGCGGATACGCAGTATTTT. This chain connects TRBV12-5 to TRBJ2-3, with 8 bases aligning to TRBD2. This CDR3 comprises 13 residues. Germline-derived CDR1 and CDR2 are LGHNT and FRNRAP. With 6 bases clipped from V and 6 bases from J, the junction kept 5 bases outside the gene matches.

The chain has TRBV5-6 and TRBJ1-5; TRBD1 is a possible D gene (5 bases). This CDR3 region has 16 residues. Trimming shortened V by 5 bases and J by 2 bases, and 17 bases separated the two germline ends. Germline V gene lookup returns CDR1 SGHDT and CDR2 YYEEEE. Here the CDR3 DNA reads TGTGCCAGCAGTCGTGCAGGGCCTTGGGGCAATCAGCCCCAGCATTTT. This codes for CASSRAGPWGNQPQHF.

The gene calls are TRBV7-9 and TRBJ1-6, with D unclear. Germline CDR1 SEHNR, CDR2 FQNEAQ (reference sequence). The V end was cut by 4 bases, the J end by 9 bases, with 10 bases between. CDR3 length: 13 amino acids. CDR3 DNA sequence: TGTGCCAGCAGCTCCCGCGAGCTTTCACCCCTCCACTTT. Translated: CASSSRELSPLHF.

The chain recombines TRBV19 with TRBJ1-5; no clear D. V was shortened by 8 bases and J by 1 base, with 12 bases between the two germline ends. The CDR3 sequence is 14 residues long. Germline V gives CDR1 LNHDA, CDR2 SQIVND (reference sequence). Here the CDR3 reads CASSEEQSNQPQHF. For the CDR3, the DNA is TGTGCCAGTTCGGAGGAACAGAGCAATCAGCCCCAGCATTTT.

As for this clone: The junction does not match germline at one end; this may be a read error. The chain links TRBV7-7 to TRBJ1-3; no definite D call. CDR1 and CDR2 (germline): SSHAT, FNYEAQ (reference sequence). This CDR3 has 18 residues. The CDR3 loop is CASSQQPPQALSGNTIYF. The CDR3 bases are TGTGCTAGCAGCCAACAACCGCCCCAGGCTCTCTCTGGAAACACCATATATTTT.